Each of the 14 T cell receptor beta chains below was sequenced from the same sample in a study of blood T cell repertoires in COVID-19. TCRdb keeps only in-frame clones here, not all; method: immunoSEQ multiplex PCR. The sample contains around 84,000 clones, roughly 89% of which appear only once. Sequencing input: peripheral blood. The receptor set was obtained from a man over 45 with active COVID-19.

This sequence joins TRBV4-3 and TRBJ2-7; 7 nucleotides line up with TRBD1. The CDR3 length is 16 residues. Germline CDR1 and CDR2: LGHNA and YSLEER. V shed 2 bases and J 5 bases; nucleotides not matched to a gene: 12. The CDR3 region is CASSQFYRGSKNEQYF. The CDR3 DNA reads as TGCGCCAGCAGCCAATTCTACAGGGGTTCTAAGAACGAGCAGTACTTC.

This chain uses TRBV2 with TRBJ1-1, with unresolved D. Per germline, CDR1 SNHLY and CDR2 FYNNEI. Trimming stripped 2 bases from V and 4 bases from J, with 8 bases between. The CDR3 is 13 amino acids. The CDR3 coding sequence is TGTGCCAGCAGTGAACGGGATTTCACTGAAGCTTTCTTT. The encoded protein is CASSERDFTEAFF.

The chain combines TRBV29-1 with TRBJ2-7; a weak D match, TRBD2 (5 bases). V was shortened by 1 base and J by 0 bases, with 10 bases between the two germline ends. CDR1 and CDR2 (germline): SQVTM, ANQGSEA. This CDR3 is 14 amino acids long. The DNA for the CDR3 is TGCAGCGTTGAAGGATTGGGGAGCTCCTACGAGCAGTACTTC. It encodes CSVEGLGSSYEQYF.

The chain carries TRBV28 and TRBJ1-1, with D unclear. CDR1 MDHEN and CDR2 SYDVKM come from the germline V gene. CDR3 length equals 16 residues. Trimming shortened V by 2 bases and J by 0 bases, and 13 bases separated the two germline ends. Written as DNA, the CDR3 is TGTGCCAGCAGTTTAGTCGGAGTTAACATGAACACTGAAGCTTTCTTT. This encodes CASSLVGVNMNTEAFF.

The rearrangement links TRBV28 to TRBJ2-7; the D gene is possibly TRBD2 (5 bases). The CDR3 has 15 residues. V gave up 4 bases and J gave up 0 bases, with 13 bases separating them. Germline-derived CDR1 and CDR2 are MDHEN and SYDVKM. This CDR3 is CASSSGGPLSYEQYF. The CDR3 DNA reads as TGTGCCAGCAGTTCAGGAGGACCCCTCTCCTACGAGCAGTACTTC. Full variable domain (missing parts from reference TRBV28 and TRBJ2-7): DVKVTQSSRYLVKRTGEKVFLECVQDMDHENMFWYRQDPGLGLRLIYFSYDVKMKEKGDIPEGYSVSREKKERFSLILESASTNQTSMYLCASSSGGPLSYEQYFGPGTRLTVT.

V gene TRBV19 combines with J gene TRBJ2-5; 12 bases map to TRBD2. The junction had 4 bases not matched to a gene; V was cut back by 6 bases and J by 2 bases. Germline values: CDR1 LNHDA, CDR2 SQIVND (reference sequence). The CDR3 consists of 15 residues. This chain's CDR3 is CASSQLAGGQETQYF. As DNA, the CDR3 is TGTGCCAGTAGCCAACTAGCGGGAGGACAAGAGACCCAGTACTTC. The full variable domain, rest sourced from reference TRBV19 and TRBJ2-5, is DGGITQSPKYLFRKEGQNVTLSCEQNLNHDAMYWYRQDPGQGLRLIYYSQIVNDFQKGDIAEGYSVSREKKESFPLTVTSAQKNPTAFYLCASSQLAGGQETQYFGPGTRLLVL.

The rearrangement uses TRBV27 and TRBJ1-5; 7 bases match TRBD1. V shed 5 bases, J shed 1 base, and the junction held 11 bases outside the gene matches. The germline CDR1 and CDR2 sequences are MNHEY and SMNVEV (reference sequence). The CDR3 consists of 17 residues. DNA for the CDR3: TGTGCCAGCAGTCCACGGGGGACAGCATGGAGCAATCAGCCCCAGCATTTT. Its translation: CASSPRGTAWSNQPQHF.

The chain couples TRBV27 to TRBJ2-7; TRBD1 is a possible D gene (6 bases). Germline V lookup: CDR1 MNHEY, CDR2 SMNVEV (reference sequence). The V end was cut by 2 bases, the J end by 4 bases, with 12 bases between. This CDR3 comprises 14 residues. As DNA, the CDR3 is TGTGCCAGCAGTTTAAGTGGACAGCCTTACGAGCAGTACTTC. Translation gives CASSLSGQPYEQYF.

The chain employs TRBV2 and TRBJ2-6; 9 bases are a match to TRBD1. V lost 5 bases to trimming and J lost 4 bases; unmatched junction nucleotides: 6. This CDR3 contains 16 residues. Germline V gives CDR1 SNHLY, CDR2 FYNNEI. CDR3: CASSITGGWGANVLTF. DNA of the CDR3: TGTGCCAGCAGTATCACAGGGGGCTGGGGGGCCAACGTCCTGACTTTC.

The chain recombines TRBV6-6 with TRBJ2-1; 7 bases are shared with TRBD1. The germline gives CDR1 MNHNY, CDR2 SVGAGI (reference sequence). Germline trimming cut 5 bases from V and 6 bases from J; bases unmatched to any gene: 10. This CDR3 is 15 amino acids long. CDR3 nucleotide sequence: TGTGCCAGCAGTGACCCGGGACAGCCTGTCAATGAGCAGTTCTTC. Encoded protein: CASSDPGQPVNEQFF.

The gene calls are TRBV7-7 and TRBJ2-2; TRBD1 agrees at 7 bases. From germline, CDR1 is SSHAT and CDR2 FNYEAQ (reference sequence). The length of the CDR3 is 15 residues. V lost 5 bases, J lost 1 base, and 4 bases stayed unmatched. CDR3 DNA sequence: TGTGCCAGCAGCCCGGACAGGCAGAACACCGGGGAGCTGTTTTTT. As protein: CASSPDRQNTGELFF.

Here the CDR3 reads CASSQSSMNTIYF. The CDR3 coding sequence is TGTGCCAGCAGCCAATCGAGCATGAACACCATATATTTT. This chain connects TRBV16 to TRBJ1-3, with D uncertain. The V end lost 0 bases, the J end lost 7 bases, and 7 bases lay between the germline ends. The CDR3 has 13 amino acids. Germline V CDR1 and CDR2: KGHSY, FQNENV.

J is TRBJ2-4 and V is TRBV4-3; D is possibly TRBD1 (6 bases). The V end lost 4 bases, the J end lost 0 bases, and 19 bases lay between the germline ends. Germline V gene data show CDR1 as LGHNA and CDR2 as YSLEER. CDR3 length: 18 amino acids. The CDR3 loop reads CASSPSLRTDLAKNIQYF. In nucleotides, the CDR3 is TGCGCCAGCAGCCCCAGCCTAAGGACAGACTTAGCCAAAAACATTCAGTACTTC.

This chain joins TRBV27 and TRBJ2-7; TRBD2 matches at 7 bases. The J segment lost 6 bases and the V segment lost 6 bases, leaving 17 bases of the junction unmatched. Germline CDR1 and CDR2: MNHEY and SMNVEV (reference sequence). The CDR3 has 16 residues. The CDR3 is CASRQGGMSGRGEQYF. CDR3 in DNA: TGTGCCAGCAGGCAAGGAGGGATGTCGGGGAGGGGCGAGCAGTACTTC.